Listed below are T cell receptor beta chains from one sample, sequenced in a study of regulatory dendritic cells for organ transplantation. Profiled with immunoSEQ multiplex PCR; TCRdb holds only in-frame clones, not every one. The data hold some 10,000 clones, with roughly 70% observed a single time. Material for sequencing was memory CD8+ T cells from blood. Source of these receptors: a human donor in good health. Each CDR3 is given with its conserved first and last residue. Only part of the rows carry a size: once, few, many, or a class if the clone is expanded.

v_call	clone_size	cdr3_length	j_call	cdr3_aa
TRBV9	.	14	TRBJ1-1	CASSVDRVGTEAFF
TRBV11-2	.	17	TRBJ1-2	CASSLWYRGRGEDGYTF
TRBV29-1	.	13	TRBJ2-2	CSVDPGRSGELFF
TRBV7-2	.	15	TRBJ1-1	CASSFTGLGDTEAFF
TRBV10-1	few	14	TRBJ2-7	CASTEDRWKYEQYF
TRBV9	.	15	TRBJ2-7	CASSVGSGAYYEQYF
TRBV4-3	once	16	TRBJ2-3	CASSQGLAEGADTQYF
TRBV7-9	.	12	TRBJ2-1	CASSLARVEQFF
TRBV5-1	.	19	TRBJ1-5	CASSGGRDALDYSNQPQHF
TRBV4-2	.	17	TRBJ1-2	CASRPLVRSDNRGGYTF
TRBV7-6	once	14	TRBJ2-1	CASSLALAGGPKFF
TRBV7-8	medium-sized	16	TRBJ1-2	CASSLALTDRGYGYTF
TRBV6-1	.	14	TRBJ2-1	CASHGTGDSDEQFF
TRBV9	few	15	TRBJ1-5	CASSVDGAGNQPQHF
TRBV19	.	14	TRBJ2-7	CASSGRGPIYEQYF
TRBV6-1	.	15	TRBJ2-2	CASTIQTGDAGELFF
TRBV6-5	.	15	TRBJ1-1	CASSYSVGMNTEAFF
TRBV11-2	.	19	TRBJ2-6	CASSLGARGPSSGANVLTF
TRBV11-2	.	13	TRBJ1-5	CASRMSSNQPQHF